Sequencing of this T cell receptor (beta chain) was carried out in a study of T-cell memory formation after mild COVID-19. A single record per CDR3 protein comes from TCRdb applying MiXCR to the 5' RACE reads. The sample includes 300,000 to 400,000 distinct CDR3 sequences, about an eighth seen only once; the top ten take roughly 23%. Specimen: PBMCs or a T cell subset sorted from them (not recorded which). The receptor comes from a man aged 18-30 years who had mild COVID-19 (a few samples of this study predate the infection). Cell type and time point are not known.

The CDR3 loop is CASSYTGHGGELFF. CDR3 nucleotide sequence: TGTGCCAGCAGTTATACAGGGCACGGCGGGGAGCTGTTTTTT. This rearrangement joins TRBV6-6 to TRBJ2-2, with D possibly being TRBD1 (6 bases). The CDR3 is made up of 14 amino acids. Germline CDR1 reads MNHNY; CDR2 reads SVGAGI (reference sequence). Trimming shortened V by 3 bases and J by 7 bases, and 12 bases separated the two germline ends.